This T cell receptor beta chain derives from a study of blood T cell repertoires in COVID-19. The method was immunoSEQ multiplex PCR; TCRdb's version includes in-frame clones alone and lacks a portion of them. This sample has about 65,000 clones, with 93% found just once. The sample holds one count of this clone. The germline V gene has CDR1 SGDLS and CDR2 YYNGEE. Deletions cut 3 bases from V and 6 bases from J, with 21 bases between. The CDR3 has 17 residues. This clonotype originated in a man aged 65 to 85 with active COVID-19. V usage is TRBV9 and J usage is TRBJ2-2; the D gene is possibly TRBD2 (5 bases). Sequencing was carried out using peripheral blood. The CDR3 region is CASSENFYRDWAGELFF. The CDR3 nucleotides are TGTGCCAGCAGCGAGAACTTCTACCGGGATTGGGCCGGGGAGCTGTTTTTT. Filled out from reference TRBV9 and TRBJ2-2, the complete variable domain reads DSGVTQTPKHLITATGQRVTLRCSPRSGDLSVYWYQQSLDQGLQFLIQYYNGEERAKGNILERFSAQQFPDLHSELNLSSLELGDSALYFCASSENFYRDWAGELFFGEGSRLTVL.